The present entry profiles one T cell receptor (beta chain) with its context. Its specificity is not known. This specimen comes from a study of CD8 T cells in ankylosing spondylitis. The length of the CDR3 is 15 residues. Looked up from germline, CDR1 is MRHNA and CDR2 is SNTAGT. V shed 0 bases and J 4 bases; nucleotides not matched to a gene: 1. Points from the study as a whole: Apparently characteristic of ankylosing spondylitis blood was a TCR beta motif (about 8 highly homologous variants). Certain motif variants had earlier appeared in reactive arthritis synovial fluid and blood.

Quantitative 5'-RACE with molecular barcodes was used to make the TCR beta libraries. TCRdb reanalysed the 5' RACE reads using MiXCR and keeps one entry per CDR3 protein. The sample comprises about 140,000 distinct CDR3 sequences, under 35% of which are singletons, and about 6% rests with the top ten. Sequencing was carried out using synovial fluid, either unsorted or a sorted T cell fraction (not recorded which). The chain is built from TRBV6-4 and TRBJ2-1; 9 nucleotides agree with TRBD2. The source of this sequence is a male donor with ankylosing spondylitis. Here the CDR3 DNA reads TGTGCCAGCAGTGACTCAGCGGGGGGTTACAATGAGCAGTTCTTC. Amino acids: CASSDSAGGYNEQFF.